This T cell receptor (beta chain) was profiled in a study of tumor-infiltrating lymphocytes in primary liver carcinoma. Overall study context: Staged T1-T3 N0M0, the tumors had sizes that ranged from about 4.2 to 11 cm across.

Germline assignment: CDR1 SGHNT and CDR2 YENEEA. This CDR3 comprises 16 residues. Losses at the gene ends were 2 bases for V and 13 bases for J; bases not matched to a gene: 15. RNA and DNA were co-extracted from about 19-30 mg of unsorted bulk tissue. Donors underwent surgery for histopathologically diagnosed primary liver carcinoma. General study results and limits: It was in tumors, not blood, that the top-250-clone fraction was significantly higher (p = 0.039). Compared with tumor region pairs, tumor-adjacent and tumor-blood pairs overlapped less.

To note about this clonotype: Its matching antigen is unknown.

From approximately 450 ng total RNA, TCR beta cDNA was generated with a primer in the constant region. Modified slightly, ARM-PCR produced TCR beta libraries over three nested multiplex PCR rounds. A C-beta reverse primer and TRBV1-TRBV30 forward primers served in each of the first two PCR rounds, at around 10 cycles apiece. TCRdb used MiXCR to reprocess the multiplex PCR reads, holding one entry per CDR3 protein. The repertoire holds roughly 78,000 distinct CDR3 sequences, with 71% as singletons. The material sequenced was liver tumor tissue from sampling region 4. The sample's subset: tumor region T4, right-lateral pole. This TCR was recovered from a woman in her sixties with primary liver carcinoma and hepatitis B virus infection. The chain combines TRBV11-3 with TRBJ2-1, with 9 bases identical to TRBD1. The CDR3 region is CASSLPVIQGAFEQFF. CDR3 coding DNA: TGTGCCAGCAGCTTACCCGTCATACAGGGGGCTTTCGAACAGTTCTTC. The variable domain in full, with the rest retrieved from reference TRBV11-3 and TRBJ2-1, is EAGVVQSPRYKIIEKKQPVAFWCNPISGHNTLYWYLQNLGQGPELLIRYENEEAVDDSQLPKDRFSAERLKGVDSTLKIQPAELGDSAVYLCASSLPVIQGAFEQFFGPGTRLTVL.